Below, one TCR beta chain is given with its context. Its antigen is not yet known. No much larger clone is present one base from it, and per-base qualities are unavailable. Synthesis of TCR cDNA relied on 5'RACE template switching, a step that introduced a universal primer site along with unique molecular identifiers. Priming of cDNA synthesis was performed from both the TCR alpha and TCR beta constant segments. Two PCR steps were used to amplify libraries, with sample barcodes and sequencing adapters being added in the second step. Libraries were sequenced on Illumina HiSeq 2500 (2x100 bp) or NovaSeq (2x150 bp). The study's processing was this. Demultiplexing of reads and collapsing into UMI consensus sequences were performed with MIGEC, and V(D)J alignment was carried out with MiXCR. Vaccine-responding clonotypes were identified with edgeR using replicate PBMC samples, with FDR below 0.01 and a log2 fold change above 5 up to day 15 being required. Each bulk clonotype was labeled CD4 or CD8 based on which sequenced repertoire, CD4 or CD8, contained the clonotype at higher abundance. TCRdb itself trimmed the public reads at Q25 with fastp, ran MiXCR and retained productive beta chains. Duplicate CDR3 protein sequences are folded into a single record with the most common DNA and genes. TCRdb, rather than the study authors, made the V and J calls. The sample table contains 500,000 to 550,000 distinct CDR3 sequences; only one count was recorded for 20% to 25% of them. The ten largest clones represent 16% of the sample.

This specimen comes from a study of T cells after yellow fever vaccination (dated by TCRdb to 2018 to 2020). For context, the study as a whole: The SMART-Seq v4 Ultra Low Input RNA kit was used to prepare libraries from fractions with low cell numbers. To follow T-cell clones before and after both primary and booster YFV17D yellow fever vaccination, bulk TCR alpha and beta repertoires underwent longitudinal sequencing. Two healthy male donors, one aged 18 to 29 and one aged 30 to 40 years, made up the cohort. Bulk PBMC replicates and cell subsets were isolated from blood drawn at multiple timepoints before and after both primary and secondary immunization.

Summary of the overall study and its limitations: Compared with the primary T-cell response, the secondary T-cell response was faster but weaker, reaching its peak on day 5 rather than on day 15. The study included only two donors, which limits how far the findings can be generalized. Computational filtering was needed because FACS-sorted repertoires could contain abundant contaminating clonotypes from the bulk population. A small fraction of clonotypes appeared in both the CD4 and CD8 compartments, likely as a result of convergent recombination. Most clones expanded after primary vaccination (almost 98% of CD4 and 70% to 90% of CD8) were re-detected after the booster, suggesting that broad memory maintenance occurred.

V and J are trimmed by 7 bases and 1 base, and the gene matches miss 3 bases of the junction. CDR1 SGHTA and CDR2 FQGTGA were looked up in the germline V gene. From the cysteine up to the phenylalanine, the CDR3 has a length of 14 residues. Just the 42-base CDR3 DNA is kept, in frame starting at base 1. The intended sense of this specimen's treatment or condition label: live attenuated yellow fever vaccine strain. At each blood-draw timepoint, two biological replicates of bulk PBMCs were collected. A standard Ficoll-Paque protocol was used to isolate PBMCs from peripheral blood. TriZol was used to extract RNA from bulk PBMCs, CD4 and CD8 fractions, and dextramer-positive and dextramer-negative fractions.

Sequences were derived from PBMCs, sampled 21 days after the first yellow fever vaccination. This chain is built from TRBV7-3 and TRBJ2-2, and TRBD2 aligns with 7 junction nucleotides. This receptor was taken from a young man who received the YFV17D yellow fever vaccine. CDR3 sequence: CASTPGGNTGELFF. The nucleotides read TGTGCCAGCACCCCGGGGGGGAACACCGGGGAGCTGTTTTTT. This CDR3, with the reference TRBV7-3 and TRBJ2-2 proteins standing in past its ends, gives the full variable domain GAGVSQTPSNKVTEKGKYVELRCDPISGHTALYWYRQSLGQGPEFLIYFQGTGAADDSGLPNDRFFAVRPEGSVSTLKIQRTERGDSAVYLCASTPGGNTGELFFGEGSRLTVL.